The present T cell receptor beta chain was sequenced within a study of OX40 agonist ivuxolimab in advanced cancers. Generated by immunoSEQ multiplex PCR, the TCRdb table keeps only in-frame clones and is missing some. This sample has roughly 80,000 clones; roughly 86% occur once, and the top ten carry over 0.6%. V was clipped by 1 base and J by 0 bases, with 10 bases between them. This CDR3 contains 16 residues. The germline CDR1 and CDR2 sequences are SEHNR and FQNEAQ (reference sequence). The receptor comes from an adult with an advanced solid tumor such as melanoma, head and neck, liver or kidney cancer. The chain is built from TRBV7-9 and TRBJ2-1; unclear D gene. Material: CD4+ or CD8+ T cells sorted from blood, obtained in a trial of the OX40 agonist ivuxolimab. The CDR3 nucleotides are TGTGCCAGCAGCTTAGAGTCAAGTAGCTCCTACAATGAGCAGTTCTTC. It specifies CASSLESSSSYNEQFF. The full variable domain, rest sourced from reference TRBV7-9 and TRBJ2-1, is DTGVSQNPRHKITKRGQNVTFRCDPISEHNRLYWYRQTLGQGPEFLTYFQNEAQLEKSRLLSDRFSAERPKGSFSTLEIQRTEQGDSAMYLCASSLESSSSYNEQFFGPGTRLTVL.